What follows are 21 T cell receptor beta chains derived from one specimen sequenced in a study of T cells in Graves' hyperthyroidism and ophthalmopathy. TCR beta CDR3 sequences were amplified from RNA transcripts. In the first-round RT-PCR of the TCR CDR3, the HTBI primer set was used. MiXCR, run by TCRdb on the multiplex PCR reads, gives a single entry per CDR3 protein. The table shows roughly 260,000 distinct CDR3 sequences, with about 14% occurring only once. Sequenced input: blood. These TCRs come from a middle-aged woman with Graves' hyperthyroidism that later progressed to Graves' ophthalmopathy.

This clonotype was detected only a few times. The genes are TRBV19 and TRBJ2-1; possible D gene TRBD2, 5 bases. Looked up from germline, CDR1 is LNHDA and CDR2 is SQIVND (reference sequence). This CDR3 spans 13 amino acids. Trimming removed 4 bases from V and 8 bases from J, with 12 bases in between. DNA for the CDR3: TGTGCCAGTAGTAACGGGATATTTGATGAGCAGTTCTTC. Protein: CASSNGIFDEQFF.

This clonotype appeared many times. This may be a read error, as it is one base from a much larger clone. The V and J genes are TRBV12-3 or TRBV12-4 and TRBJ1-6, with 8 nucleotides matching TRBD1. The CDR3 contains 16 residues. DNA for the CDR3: TGTGCCGGCAGTTTAGGGTCCAGGGGGCGAAATTCACCCCTCCACTTT. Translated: CAGSLGSRGRNSPLHF.

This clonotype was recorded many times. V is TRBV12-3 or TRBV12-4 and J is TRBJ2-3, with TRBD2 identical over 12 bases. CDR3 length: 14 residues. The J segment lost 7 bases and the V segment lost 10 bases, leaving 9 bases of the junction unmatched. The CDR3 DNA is TGTGCCACCTCGACTAGCGGGAGTACCTATACGCAGTATTTT. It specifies CATSTSGSTYTQYF.

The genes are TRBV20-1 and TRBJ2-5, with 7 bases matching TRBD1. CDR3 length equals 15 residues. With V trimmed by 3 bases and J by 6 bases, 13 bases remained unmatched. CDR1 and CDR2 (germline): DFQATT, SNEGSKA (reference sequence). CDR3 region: CSASPLLTGIKTQYF. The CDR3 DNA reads TGCAGTGCTAGCCCACTATTGACAGGGATAAAGACCCAGTACTTC.

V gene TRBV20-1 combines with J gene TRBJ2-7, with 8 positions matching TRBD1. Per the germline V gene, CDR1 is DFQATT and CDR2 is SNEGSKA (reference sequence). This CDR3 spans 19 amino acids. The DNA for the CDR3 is TGCAGCTCCGGTGATAGGAGGACAGGGAAATTCTCCAGCTCCTACGAGCAGTACTTC. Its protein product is CSSGDRRTGKFSSSYEQYF.

CDR3 sequence: CASSLSQEGLIYGYTF. CDR3 nucleotide sequence: TGTGCCAGCAGTTTATCCCAGGAGGGTCTTATCTATGGCTACACCTTC. The chain links TRBV28 to TRBJ1-2; D not certain. Trimming cost V 1 base and J 4 bases, with 16 bases left between them. This CDR3 has 16 amino acids. Germline CDR1 is MDHEN and CDR2 is SYDVKM.

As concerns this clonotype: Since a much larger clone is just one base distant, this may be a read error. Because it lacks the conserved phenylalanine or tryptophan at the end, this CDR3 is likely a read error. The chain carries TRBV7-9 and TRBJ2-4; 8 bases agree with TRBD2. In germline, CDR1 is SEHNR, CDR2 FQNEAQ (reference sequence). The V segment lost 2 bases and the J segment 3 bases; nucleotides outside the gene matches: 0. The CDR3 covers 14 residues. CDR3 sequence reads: CASSLRGGKNIQYL. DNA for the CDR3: TGTGCCAGCAGCTTACGGGGGGGCAAAAACATTCAGTACCTC.

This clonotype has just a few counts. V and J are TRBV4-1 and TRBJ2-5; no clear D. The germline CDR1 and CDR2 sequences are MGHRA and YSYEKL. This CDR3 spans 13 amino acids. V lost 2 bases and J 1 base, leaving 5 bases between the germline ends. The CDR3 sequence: CASSQWGQETQYF. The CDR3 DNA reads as TGCGCCAGCAGCCAATGGGGCCAAGAGACCCAGTACTTC.

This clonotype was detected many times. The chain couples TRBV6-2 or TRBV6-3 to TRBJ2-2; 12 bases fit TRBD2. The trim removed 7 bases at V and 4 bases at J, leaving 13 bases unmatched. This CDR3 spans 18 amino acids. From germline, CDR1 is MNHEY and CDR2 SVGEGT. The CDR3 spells CASTKVRTSGMVTGELFF. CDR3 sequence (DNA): TGTGCCAGCACAAAGGTCAGGACTAGCGGGATGGTCACCGGGGAGCTGTTTTTT.

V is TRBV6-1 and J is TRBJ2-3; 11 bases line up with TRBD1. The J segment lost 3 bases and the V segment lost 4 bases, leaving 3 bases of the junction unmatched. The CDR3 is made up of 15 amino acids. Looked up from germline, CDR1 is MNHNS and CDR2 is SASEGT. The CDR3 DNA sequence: TGTGCCAGCAGTGGGACAGGGGGCGGGACAGATACGCAGTATTTT. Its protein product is CASSGTGGGTDTQYF.

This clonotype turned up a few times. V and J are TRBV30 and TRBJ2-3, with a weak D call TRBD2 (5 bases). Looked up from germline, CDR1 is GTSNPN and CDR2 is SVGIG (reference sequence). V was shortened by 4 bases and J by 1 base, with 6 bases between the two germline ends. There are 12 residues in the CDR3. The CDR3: CAWTGGTDTQYF. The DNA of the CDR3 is TGTGCCTGGACCGGGGGCACAGATACGCAGTATTTT.

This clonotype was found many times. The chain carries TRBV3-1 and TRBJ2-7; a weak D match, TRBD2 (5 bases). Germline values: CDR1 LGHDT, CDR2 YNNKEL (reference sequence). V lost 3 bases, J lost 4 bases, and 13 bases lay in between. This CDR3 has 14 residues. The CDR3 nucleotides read TGTGCCAGCAGCCACGTGGGAGTTTTGTACGAGCAGTACTTC. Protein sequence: CASSHVGVLYEQYF.

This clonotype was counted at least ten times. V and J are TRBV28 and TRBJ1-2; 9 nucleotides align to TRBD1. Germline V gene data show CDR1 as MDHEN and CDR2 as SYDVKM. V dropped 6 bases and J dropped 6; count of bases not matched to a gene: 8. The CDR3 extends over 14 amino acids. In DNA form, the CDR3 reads TGTGCCAGCAGGGCCGGGGGACAGGGCCATGGCTACACCTTC. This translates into CASRAGGQGHGYTF.

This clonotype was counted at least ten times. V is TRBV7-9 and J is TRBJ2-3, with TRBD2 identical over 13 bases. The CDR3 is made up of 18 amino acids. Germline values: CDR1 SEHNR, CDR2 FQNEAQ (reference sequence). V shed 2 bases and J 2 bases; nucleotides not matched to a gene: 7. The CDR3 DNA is TGTGCCAGCAGCTTATTAATCGGACTAGCGGGAGTCACAGATACGCAGTATTTT. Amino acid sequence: CASSLLIGLAGVTDTQYF.

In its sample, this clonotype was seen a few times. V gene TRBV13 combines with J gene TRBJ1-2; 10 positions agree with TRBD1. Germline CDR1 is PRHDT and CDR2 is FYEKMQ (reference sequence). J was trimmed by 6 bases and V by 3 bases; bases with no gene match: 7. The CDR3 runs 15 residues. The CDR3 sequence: CASSLTRDRGNGYTF. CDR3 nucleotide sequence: TGTGCCAGCAGCTTGACCCGGGACAGGGGTAATGGCTACACCTTC.

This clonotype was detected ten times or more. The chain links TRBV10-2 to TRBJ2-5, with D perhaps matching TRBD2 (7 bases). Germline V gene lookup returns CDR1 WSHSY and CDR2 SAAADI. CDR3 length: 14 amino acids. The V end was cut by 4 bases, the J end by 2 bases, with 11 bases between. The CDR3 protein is CASSVGGRQETQYF. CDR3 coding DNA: TGCGCCAGCAGTGTCGGGGGGCGGCAAGAGACCCAGTACTTC.

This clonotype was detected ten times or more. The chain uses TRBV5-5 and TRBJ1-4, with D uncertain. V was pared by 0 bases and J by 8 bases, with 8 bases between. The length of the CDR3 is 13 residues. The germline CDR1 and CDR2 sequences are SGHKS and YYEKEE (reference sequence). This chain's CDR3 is CASSLGWGEKLFF. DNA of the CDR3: TGTGCCAGCAGCTTGGGCTGGGGAGAAAAACTGTTTTTT.

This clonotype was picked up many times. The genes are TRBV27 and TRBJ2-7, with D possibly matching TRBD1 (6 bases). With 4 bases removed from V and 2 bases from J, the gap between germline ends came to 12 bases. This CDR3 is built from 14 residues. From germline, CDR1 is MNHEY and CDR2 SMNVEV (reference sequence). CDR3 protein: CASSYRDKAYEQYF. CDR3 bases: TGTGCCAGCAGTTACAGGGACAAAGCCTACGAGCAGTACTTC.

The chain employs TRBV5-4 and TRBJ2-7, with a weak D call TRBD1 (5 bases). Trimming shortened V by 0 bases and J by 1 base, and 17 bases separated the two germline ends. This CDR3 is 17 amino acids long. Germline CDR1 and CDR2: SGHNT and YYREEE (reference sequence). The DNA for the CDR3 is TGTGCCAGCAGCTTGGCGTGGGTAGGACATGCTTCCTACGAGCAGTACTTC. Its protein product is CASSLAWVGHASYEQYF.

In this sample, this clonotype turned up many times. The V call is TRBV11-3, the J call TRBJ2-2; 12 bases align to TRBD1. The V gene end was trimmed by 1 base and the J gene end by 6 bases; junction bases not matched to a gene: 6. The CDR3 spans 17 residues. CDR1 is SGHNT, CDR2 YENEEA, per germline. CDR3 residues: CASSLGGTGGASGELFF. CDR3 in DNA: TGTGCCAGCAGCTTAGGTGGGACAGGGGGCGCGTCCGGGGAGCTGTTTTTT.

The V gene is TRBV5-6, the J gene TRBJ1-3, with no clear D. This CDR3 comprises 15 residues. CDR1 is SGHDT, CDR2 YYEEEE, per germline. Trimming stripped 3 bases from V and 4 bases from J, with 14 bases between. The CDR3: CASSSTAPGGNTIYF. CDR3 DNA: TGTGCCAGCAGCTCAACAGCCCCGGGCGGAAACACCATATATTTT.